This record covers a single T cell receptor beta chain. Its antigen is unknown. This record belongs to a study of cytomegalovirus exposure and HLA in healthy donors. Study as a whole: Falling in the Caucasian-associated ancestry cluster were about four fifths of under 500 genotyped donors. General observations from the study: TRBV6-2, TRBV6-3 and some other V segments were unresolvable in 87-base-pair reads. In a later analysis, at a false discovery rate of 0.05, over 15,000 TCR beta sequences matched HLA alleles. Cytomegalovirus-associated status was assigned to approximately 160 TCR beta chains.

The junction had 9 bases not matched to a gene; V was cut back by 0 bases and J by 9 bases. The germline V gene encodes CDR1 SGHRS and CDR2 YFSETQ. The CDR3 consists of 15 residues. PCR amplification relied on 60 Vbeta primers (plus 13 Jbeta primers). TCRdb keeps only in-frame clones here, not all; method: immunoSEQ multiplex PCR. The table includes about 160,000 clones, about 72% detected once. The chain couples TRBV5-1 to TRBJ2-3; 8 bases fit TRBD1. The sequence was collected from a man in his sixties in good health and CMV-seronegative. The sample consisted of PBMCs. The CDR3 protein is CASSLGGQDFQTQYF. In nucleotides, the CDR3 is TGCGCCAGCAGCTTGGGGGGACAGGACTTTCAAACGCAGTATTTT.